The 31 T cell receptor beta chains below come from one sample, sequenced in a study of blood T cells in healthy people across ages (dated by TCRdb to about 2015). Library method: 5' RACE. Sequencing took place on an Illumina HiSeq 2500. The second PCR ran for roughly 7 to 12 cycles and used a J-beta primer mix along with a sample-barcoded 5' primer. TCRdb cleaned the public reads at Q25 with fastp, built clones with MiXCR and kept in-frame beta chains. Identical CDR3 proteins give one entry, which carries the most common genes and DNA. The sample has about 640,000 distinct CDR3 sequences on record, 58% of them singletons. 35% to 40% of the sample comes from the top ten. The sequenced sample consisted of blood. These receptors came from a man aged 55 to 70 in good health.

The chain carries TRBV6-1 and TRBJ2-7, with 9 bases aligning to TRBD1. The DNA end favors TRBJ2-5, so the J call may be wrong. The CDR3 runs 16 residues. The germline V gene has CDR1 MNHNS and CDR2 SASEGT. CDR3 sequence (DNA): TGTGCCAGCAGTGCAAGGACAGGGGCGGGACAAGAGACCCAGTACTTC. Translated, it gives CASSARTGAGQETQYF.

The V gene is TRBV12-3 or TRBV12-4, the J gene TRBJ2-3, with D unclear. There are 14 residues in the CDR3. V was shortened by 7 bases and J by 2 bases, with 13 bases between the two germline ends. As DNA, the CDR3 is TGTGCCAGCAAAGATGGGATTGACACAGATACGCAGTATTTT. Translating gives CASKDGIDTDTQYF.

The chain combines TRBV7-6 with TRBJ2-7; D remains unclear. The CDR3 contains 14 residues. Germline V gene data show CDR1 as SGHVS and CDR2 as FNYEAQ. V was pared by 5 bases and J by 7 bases, with 18 bases between. This chain's CDR3 is CASSQQRIVGEQYF. Here the CDR3 DNA reads TGTGCCAGCAGCCAACAGAGAATCGTCGGTGAGCAGTACTTC. The whole variable domain, filled in from reference TRBV7-6 and TRBJ2-7, reads GAGVSQSPRYKVTKRGQDVALRCDPISGHVSLYWYRQALGQGPEFLTYFNYEAQQDKSGLPNDRFSAERPEGSISTLTIQRTEQRDSAMYRCASSQQRIVGEQYFGPGTRLTVT.

The chain joins TRBV14 to TRBJ2-1, with 15 bases matching TRBD2. The V gene's germline CDR1 is SGHDN and CDR2 FVKESK. This CDR3 spans 19 amino acids. V was clipped by 3 bases and J by 0 bases; unmatched bases: 6. The CDR3 loop reads CASSQSGLAGGSSYNEQFF. CDR3 sequence (DNA): TGTGCCAGCAGCCAGTCGGGACTAGCGGGGGGAAGCTCCTACAATGAGCAGTTCTTC.

This clonotype was counted only a few times. J is TRBJ2-1 and V is TRBV7-9; D ambiguous. V was cut by 1 base and J by 2 bases, with 9 bases left in between. Per the germline V gene, CDR1 is SEHNR and CDR2 is FQNEAQ (reference sequence). The CDR3 is 15 residues long. DNA of the CDR3: TGTGCCAGCAGCTTAGGTGGGCCCCCCTACAATGAGCAGTTCTTC. Its protein product is CASSLGGPPYNEQFF.

With respect to this clonotype: The junction does not match germline at one end; this may be a read error. V and J are TRBV11-2 and TRBJ2-1; D is unclear. CDR3 length equals 15 residues. Germline V CDR1 and CDR2: SGHAT, FQNNGV. CDR3 coding DNA: TGCGCCAGCAGCTTACGGCCAGGAAGAAACAATGAGCAGTTCTTC. Encoded protein: CASSLRPGRNNEQFF.

This chain connects TRBV7-2 to TRBJ2-4; a possible D gene is TRBD1 (7 bases). Gene TRBJ2-7 matches the end of the DNA better, so the J call may be wrong. Germline values: CDR1 SGHTA, CDR2 FQGNSA. The CDR3 length is 15 residues. CDR3 sequence reads: CASSLQGGSTYEQYF. The CDR3 DNA reads TGTGCCAGCAGCTTACAGGGGGGAAGCACCTACGAGCAGTACTTC.

There are a few counts of this clonotype. This chain links TRBV10-1 with TRBJ2-5, with 11 bases fitting TRBD2. The CDR3 has 17 residues. The V gene end was trimmed by 2 bases and the J gene end by 5 bases; junction bases not matched to a gene: 10. Germline CDR1 WNHNN, CDR2 SYGVQD (reference sequence). CDR3 sequence reads: CASSERRTSGGGETQYF. The CDR3 DNA follows: TGCGCCAGCAGTGAGCGCCGCACTAGCGGGGGTGGTGAGACCCAGTACTTC.

This clonotype was observed a few times. The gene calls are TRBV5-1 and TRBJ2-5; the D is unclear. Germline V gives CDR1 SGHRS, CDR2 YFSETQ. The length of the CDR3 is 14 residues. Trimming left V 5 bases short and J 4 bases short, with 15 bases between. The CDR3 loop reads CASRPVVLGETQYF. In DNA form, the CDR3 reads TGCGCCAGCAGGCCAGTGGTATTGGGAGAGACCCAGTACTTC.

The CDR3 spells CASGPGGRDEQYF. DNA of the CDR3: TGCGCCAGCGGACCAGGGGGCCGGGATGAGCAGTACTTC. The rearrangement links TRBV5-1 to TRBJ2-5; 8 nucleotides match TRBD1. CDR3 length equals 13 residues. V lost 7 bases and J lost 11; bases outside the gene matches: 13. The V gene's germline CDR1 is SGHRS and CDR2 YFSETQ.

The rearrangement links TRBV12-3 or TRBV12-4 to TRBJ2-3, with D uncertain. The CDR3 is 13 residues long. The V gene lost 5 bases and the J gene lost 1 base, with 7 bases spanning the gap. The CDR3 coding sequence is TGTGCCAGCAGTCCCCCACGCACAGATACGCAGTATTTT. As protein: CASSPPRTDTQYF.

The chain is built from TRBV7-9 and TRBJ2-1; D is perhaps TRBD1 (6 bases). V was trimmed by 4 bases and J by 9 bases, leaving 22 bases between them. Germline V gene data show CDR1 as SEHNR and CDR2 as FQNEAQ (reference sequence). The CDR3 contains 16 residues. CDR3 in DNA: TGTGCCAGCAGCTCCTCCGGCCACAGGGACGGAGGTGAGCAGTTCTTC. It specifies CASSSSGHRDGGEQFF.

The chain recombines TRBV6-5 with TRBJ2-4; the D gene is possibly TRBD2 (5 bases). The J call is in doubt because the DNA end fits TRBJ2-7 better. Germline CDR1 is MNHEY and CDR2 is SVGAGI. The CDR3 loop spans 15 amino acids. The CDR3: CASSSPPGINSEQYF. The CDR3 coding sequence is TGTGCCAGCAGTTCTCCACCCGGGATCAATTCCGAGCAGTACTTC.

This clonotype was found a few times. The chain uses TRBV5-1 and TRBJ2-4; 8 bases align to TRBD2. Germline V lookup: CDR1 SGHRS, CDR2 YFSETQ. There are 16 residues in the CDR3. Germline trimming cut 0 bases from V and 7 bases from J; bases unmatched to any gene: 9. CDR3 nucleotides: TGCGCCAGCAGCTTGGCCCAAGCGGGGGCAGGGAACATTCAGTACTTC. Its protein is CASSLAQAGAGNIQYF.

The chain links TRBV20-1 to TRBJ2-3, with D perhaps assigned TRBD1 or TRBD2 (5 bases each). Germline V gives CDR1 DFQATT, CDR2 SNEGSKA (reference sequence). V gave up 4 bases and J gave up 0 bases, with 17 bases separating them. The CDR3 has 16 residues. CDR3 in DNA: TGCAGTGCTAATGGGGCGCCGGGAAAAAGCACAGATACGCAGTATTTT. The encoded protein is CSANGAPGKSTDTQYF.

This clonotype turned up a few times. The genes are TRBV27 and TRBJ1-2; the D gene is possibly TRBD1 (6 bases). The CDR3 extends over 17 amino acids. Germline V lookup: CDR1 MNHEY, CDR2 SMNVEV (reference sequence). The ends were cut back, 3 bases at V and 4 bases at J, with 21 bases in the middle. CDR3 amino acids: CASSFGGAGARGYGYTF. CDR3 DNA sequence: TGTGCCAGCAGTTTTGGGGGAGCGGGGGCGCGAGGCTATGGCTACACCTTC.

The chain recombines TRBV5-5 with TRBJ2-3, with D maybe TRBD1 (6 bases). Germline V gene data show CDR1 as SGHKS and CDR2 as YYEKEE (reference sequence). Trimming took off 1 base at V and 0 bases at J, with 15 bases between the two ends. The CDR3 sequence is 17 residues long. Here the CDR3 DNA reads TGTGCCAGCAGCTTGTTGGGGGCGACTACTAGCACAGATACGCAGTATTTT. Its protein is CASSLLGATTSTDTQYF.

The rearrangement uses TRBV29-1 and TRBJ2-5; TRBD1 matches 9 bases. Germline CDR1 and CDR2: SQVTM and ANQGSEA. V lost 1 base and J lost 4; bases outside the gene matches: 4. The CDR3 contains 14 residues. The CDR3 DNA follows: TGCAGCGTTGAAGGTACAGGGGGCGGAGAGACCCAGTACTTC. Translated, it gives CSVEGTGGGETQYF.

As concerns this clonotype: The junction departs from the called germline gene at one end, perhaps through a read error. This chain uses TRBV11-2 with TRBJ1-6, with a possible D match to TRBD1 (5 bases). Germline CDR1 and CDR2: SGHAT and FQNNGV. CDR3 length: 15 residues. CDR3 protein: CASREGSSYKSPLHF. The DNA for the CDR3 is TGTGCTAGCAGGGAGGGAAGCTCCTATAAGTCACCCCTCCACTTT.

The rearrangement uses TRBV6-2 or TRBV6-3 and TRBJ2-5; D ambiguous. This CDR3 is 12 amino acids long. Germline CDR1 and CDR2: MNHEY and SVGEGT. V was cut by 6 bases and J by 11 bases, with 16 bases left in between. CDR3 loop: CASSLLEIQQYF. CDR3 sequence (DNA): TGTGCCAGCAGCCTCCTAGAGATCCAGCAGTACTTC.

This clonotype has a handful of counts. The gene calls are TRBV29-1 and TRBJ1-2, with 8 bases fitting TRBD1. V trimming: 3 bases; J trimming: 8 bases; junction bases outside the gene matches: 5. The germline V gene encodes CDR1 SQVTM and CDR2 ANQGSEA. This CDR3 spans 12 amino acids. The CDR3, as DNA: TGCAGCGTTGAGAGACAGGGGCACGGCTACACCTTC. Its translation is CSVERQGHGYTF.

The genes are TRBV5-6 and TRBJ2-7; D is undetermined. The assigned J gene may be wrong: the sequence end matches TRBJ2-5 better. Germline V gene lookup returns CDR1 SGHDT and CDR2 YYEEEE. The CDR3 spans 11 residues. CDR3 nucleotides: TGTGCCAGCAGCGGGTTCGGGACCCAGTACTTC. Its protein is CASSGFGTQYF.

This sequence joins TRBV27 and TRBJ2-7; 7 nucleotides align to TRBD1. Looked up from germline, CDR1 is MNHEY and CDR2 is SMNVEV (reference sequence). The V segment lost 1 base and the J segment 2 bases; nucleotides outside the gene matches: 5. There are 15 residues in the CDR3. As DNA, the CDR3 is TGTGCCAGCAGTTTATGGACAGGTCCTACCTACGAGCAGTACTTC. Translated, it gives CASSLWTGPTYEQYF.

The chain uses TRBV15 and TRBJ1-5; 9 bases line up with TRBD1. Per the germline V gene, CDR1 is LNHNV and CDR2 is YYDKDF (reference sequence). The CDR3 has 15 amino acids. Unmatched junction bases numbered 7, after V lost 5 bases and J lost 5 bases. The CDR3 loop reads CATSGGQGSYQPQHF. The CDR3 region has the DNA TGTGCCACCAGCGGAGGACAGGGGAGTTATCAGCCCCAGCATTTT.

J is TRBJ1-2 and V is TRBV7-9; 7 bases line up with TRBD1. The ends lost 5 bases at V and 8 bases at J; junction bases unmatched: 8. The length of the CDR3 is 13 residues. CDR1 and CDR2 from the germline V gene are SEHNR and FQNEAQ (reference sequence). CDR3 amino acids: CASSPYRGEGYTF. The CDR3 DNA reads TGTGCCAGCAGCCCATACAGGGGCGAGGGCTACACCTTC. The full variable domain, rest sourced from reference TRBV7-9 and TRBJ1-2, is DTGVSQNPRHKITKRGQNVTFRCDPISEHNRLYWYRQTLGQGPEFLTYFQNEAQLEKSRLLSDRFSAERPKGSFSTLEIQRTEQGDSAMYLCASSPYRGEGYTFGSGTRLTVV.

V gene TRBV10-3 combines with J gene TRBJ2-3, with 12 bases lining up with TRBD2. This CDR3 contains 14 residues. In germline, CDR1 is ENHRY, CDR2 SYGVKD. Germline trimming cut 10 bases from V and 3 bases from J; bases unmatched to any gene: 5. This chain's CDR3 is CATWTSGDTDTQYF. CDR3 sequence (DNA): TGTGCCACCTGGACTAGCGGGGATACAGATACGCAGTATTTT.

The CDR3 bases are TGCAGTGCTAGAACCCCTCACGAGCAGTACTTC. The encoded protein is CSARTPHEQYF. The chain is built from TRBV20-1 and TRBJ2-7; D gene uncertain. Trimming cost V 2 bases and J 5 bases, with 7 bases left between them. Germline CDR1 and CDR2: DFQATT and SNEGSKA (reference sequence). CDR3 length equals 11 residues.

The chain is built from TRBV15 and TRBJ2-5, with unresolved D. The germline CDR1 and CDR2 sequences are LNHNV and YYDKDF (reference sequence). The CDR3 totals 14 residues. The ends were cut back, 0 bases at V and 7 bases at J, with 12 bases in the middle. The DNA of the CDR3 is TGTGCCACCAGCAGAGATGGTGGGAAGGGGACCCAGTACTTC. This gives the protein CATSRDGGKGTQYF.

J is TRBJ1-2 and V is TRBV20-1, with D possibly matching TRBD1 (5 bases). There are 13 residues in the CDR3. Germline loops: CDR1 DFQATT, CDR2 SNEGSKA (reference sequence). V gave up 1 base and J gave up 4 bases, with 10 bases separating them. The CDR3 nucleotides read TGCAGTGCTAGAGGAGATCAGGGCTATGGCTACACCTTC. Protein: CSARGDQGYGYTF.

V is TRBV4-2 and J is TRBJ2-5, with 9 bases fitting TRBD1. Trimming removed 4 bases from V and 5 bases from J; junction bases left unmatched: 11. CDR3 length equals 16 residues. Germline V gene sequence: CDR1 LGHNA, CDR2 YNFKEQ. The CDR3 sequence: CASSPEKGQGRETQYF. The CDR3 nucleotides read TGTGCCAGCAGCCCGGAAAAGGGACAGGGAAGGGAGACCCAGTACTTC.

The CDR3 DNA sequence: TGTGCCAGCGCTCCCAATGGGGGGCGTAATGGCTACACCTTC. This sequence encodes CASAPNGGRNGYTF. This rearrangement joins TRBV6-1 to TRBJ1-2, with D perhaps matching TRBD1 (6 bases). V was trimmed by 8 bases and J by 6 bases, leaving 19 bases between them. The germline V gene encodes CDR1 MNHNS and CDR2 SASEGT. There are 14 residues in the CDR3.